The 29 T cell receptor beta chains presented below share a single source sample, sequenced in a study of T cell clusters in autoimmune cytopenias. TRB amplification used 250 ng of peripheral blood genomic DNA. TRB rearrangements were amplified by touch-down multiplex PCR with mixed TRB-A/B primers. Following a re-call of the multiplex PCR reads, TCRdb has one entry per CDR3 protein and lacks DNA. The sample holds 4,700 or so distinct CDR3 sequences. Specimen: peripheral blood. The receptors shown here come from a human donor with an autoimmune cytopenia or autoimmune hepatitis (not recorded which).

The rearrangement joins TRBV27 to TRBJ1-6; TCRdb's assignment of TRBD1 cannot be checked, as there is no DNA. The length of the CDR3 is 14 residues. CDR1 is MNHEY and CDR2 is SMNVEV in the germline V gene (reference sequence). The CDR3 is CASSSQGEFGLLHF.

The rearrangement joins TRBV11-1 to TRBJ2-7; TCRdb calls TRBD1, which cannot be checked without DNA. In germline, CDR1 is SGHAT, CDR2 FQDESV (reference sequence). This CDR3 contains 14 residues. The CDR3 spells CASSPLSLRSEQYF.

V usage is TRBV19 and J usage is TRBJ2-2; TCRdb outputs TRBD1, but without DNA this stays unchecked. The CDR3 is 14 residues long. The V gene's germline CDR1 is LNHDA and CDR2 SQIVND (reference sequence). The CDR3 spells CASSMVRGTGELFF.

This clonotype shows up as medium-sized (0.01 to 0.1%) by frequency. The chain joins TRBV15 to TRBJ2-5. The CDR3 length is 12 residues. CDR1 and CDR2 from the germline V gene are LNHNV and YYDKDF (reference sequence). CDR3: CATSRDPRSIYF.

V is TRBV19 and J is TRBJ2-1; as DNA is missing, the TRBD2 call by TCRdb cannot be tested. The CDR3 contains 16 residues. Germline assignment: CDR1 LNHDA and CDR2 SQIVND (reference sequence). This chain's CDR3 is CASSEEPGLAYNEQFF.

This rearrangement joins TRBV7-2 to TRBJ2-7; TCRdb's assignment of TRBD1 cannot be checked, as there is no DNA. This CDR3 has 12 residues. From germline, CDR1 is SGHTA and CDR2 FQGNSA. CDR3 amino acids: CASSPMGREQYF. The full variable domain, its missing parts supplied by reference TRBV7-2 and TRBJ2-7, is GAGVSQSPSNKVTEKGKDVELRCDPISGHTALYWYRQSLGQGLEFLIYFQGNSAPDKSGLPSDRFSAERTGGSVSTLTIQRTQQEDSAVYLCASSPMGREQYFGPGTRLTVT.

The rearrangement joins TRBV5-6 to TRBJ2-1; as DNA is missing, the TRBD2 call by TCRdb cannot be tested. CDR1 and CDR2 from the germline V gene are SGHDT and YYEEEE. This CDR3 contains 17 residues. Here the CDR3 reads CASSAPGGLAGNNEQFF.

Here the CDR3 reads CSVEDGLGGYNEQFF. The V and J genes are TRBV29-1 and TRBJ2-1; TCRdb outputs TRBD1, but without DNA this stays unchecked. The CDR3 loop spans 15 amino acids. Germline CDR1 SQVTM, CDR2 ANQGSEA.

V gene TRBV6-2 or TRBV6-3 combines with J gene TRBJ1-5; TCRdb selects TRBD1, and the lack of DNA leaves this call unchecked. This CDR3 contains 16 residues. Per the germline V gene, CDR1 is MNHEY and CDR2 is SVGEGT. The chain's CDR3 is CASTLHRRGGNQPQHF.

The chain couples TRBV5-4 to TRBJ2-7; TCRdb gives TRBD1 as the D gene, but with no DNA this cannot be confirmed. Per the germline V gene, CDR1 is SGHNT and CDR2 is YYREEE (reference sequence). This CDR3 comprises 15 residues. Here the CDR3 reads CASSPQVGIPGEQYF. Full variable domain (rest looked up from reference TRBV5-4 and TRBJ2-7): ETGVTQSPTHLIKTRGQQVTLRCSSQSGHNTVSWYQQALGQGPQFIFQYYREEENGRGNFPPRFSGLQFPNYSSELNVNALELDDSALYLCASSPQVGIPGEQYFGPGTRLTVT.

Considering frequency, this clonotype is medium-sized. The rearrangement uses TRBV19 and TRBJ1-1; TCRdb returns TRBD1, unconfirmable since there is no DNA. The CDR3 spans 14 residues. Germline CDR1 and CDR2: LNHDA and SQIVND (reference sequence). Here the CDR3 reads CASKRGQENTEAFF.

The rearrangement joins TRBV27 to TRBJ2-7; TCRdb calls TRBD1, which cannot be checked without DNA. CDR1 MNHEY and CDR2 SMNVEV come from the germline V gene (reference sequence). The CDR3 sequence is 13 residues long. Here the CDR3 reads CASSSHRAYEQYF.

This clonotype is called medium-sized based on its frequency. V usage is TRBV6-2 or TRBV6-3 and J usage is TRBJ2-1. Germline CDR1 is MNHEY and CDR2 is SVGEGT. The CDR3 has 11 residues. This CDR3 is CASSPHNEQFF.

The chain joins TRBV6-1 to TRBJ2-7; the D call from TCRdb, TRBD2, cannot be confirmed without DNA. The CDR3 has 15 residues. Germline V gene data show CDR1 as MNHNS and CDR2 as SASEGT. CDR3 sequence reads: CASSEGLADTYEQYF.

Judged by frequency, this clonotype is medium-sized. This chain joins TRBV6-6 and TRBJ2-7; with no DNA, the TCRdb D assignment of TRBD1 cannot be verified. CDR3 length: 12 amino acids. CDR1 is MNHNY, CDR2 SVGAGI, per germline (reference sequence). The CDR3 loop is CATRQGWHEQYF.

This clonotype is identified as medium-sized from frequency. The V and J genes are TRBV7-2 and TRBJ2-3; TCRdb lists TRBD1, though no DNA is available to test this call. CDR1 SGHTA and CDR2 FQGNSA come from the germline V gene. The CDR3 is 15 amino acids. The CDR3 loop reads CASSLEGASTDTQYF. Drawing the rest from reference TRBV7-2 and TRBJ2-3, the complete variable domain is GAGVSQSPSNKVTEKGKDVELRCDPISGHTALYWYRQSLGQGLEFLIYFQGNSAPDKSGLPSDRFSAERTGGSVSTLTIQRTQQEDSAVYLCASSLEGASTDTQYFGPGTRLTVL.

In terms of frequency, this clonotype is medium-sized. The V gene is TRBV29-1, the J gene TRBJ2-1; the D gene TCRdb calls, TRBD1, cannot be checked with no DNA. CDR3 length: 16 amino acids. Germline CDR1 reads SQVTM; CDR2 reads ANQGSEA. CDR3 residues: CSVEPRAPSSYNEQFF.

The chain uses TRBV6-5 and TRBJ2-7; no DNA is available, so the TRBD1 call from TCRdb remains unchecked. The CDR3 has 15 residues. Germline CDR1 and CDR2: MNHEY and SVGAGI. Here the CDR3 reads CASSRGDRGLGEQYF.

The CDR3 here is CASSEVGPYEQYF. The V call is TRBV6-6, the J call TRBJ2-7. This CDR3 has 13 residues. Germline CDR1 and CDR2: MNHNY and SVGAGI (reference sequence).

The chain recombines TRBV5-5 with TRBJ1-2. The germline V gene has CDR1 SGHKS and CDR2 YYEKEE (reference sequence). The CDR3 length is 14 residues. The CDR3 loop reads CASSLTFSSSGYTF. Supplemented by reference TRBV5-5 and TRBJ1-2, the full variable domain reads DAGVTQSPTHLIKTRGQQVTLRCSPISGHKSVSWYQQVLGQGPQFIFQYYEKEERGRGNFPDRFSARQFPNYSSELNVNALLLGDSALYLCASSLTFSSSGYTFGSGTRLTVV.

V is TRBV7-6 and J is TRBJ2-1; TCRdb gives TRBD1 as the D gene, but with no DNA this cannot be confirmed. Per germline, CDR1 SGHVS and CDR2 FNYEAQ. The CDR3 is made up of 15 amino acids. The CDR3 protein is CASSLRDRANNEQFF.

The V and J genes are TRBV20-1 and TRBJ2-7. The CDR3 is 12 residues long. Germline CDR1 and CDR2: DFQATT and SNEGSKA (reference sequence). The CDR3 region is CSASRPTYEQYF.

The chain links TRBV20-1 to TRBJ1-1; TCRdb calls TRBD1, which cannot be checked without DNA. This CDR3 has 15 residues. Per germline, CDR1 DFQATT and CDR2 SNEGSKA (reference sequence). CDR3: CSARDARQGDIEAFF.

The gene calls are TRBV6-4 and TRBJ2-1; the D call from TCRdb, TRBD1, cannot be confirmed without DNA. This CDR3 spans 15 amino acids. CDR1 and CDR2 (germline): MRHNA, SNTAGT. This chain's CDR3 is CASSDGVLSAREQFF.

The rearrangement uses TRBV29-1 and TRBJ2-7; lacking DNA, the TRBD2 call made by TCRdb goes unchecked. Per the germline V gene, CDR1 is SQVTM and CDR2 is ANQGSEA. The CDR3 runs 15 residues. CDR3 sequence: CSVEGTSGSSYEQYF.

The J gene is TRBJ1-1, the V gene TRBV6-2 or TRBV6-3; TCRdb names TRBD1, which stays unverified in the absence of DNA. Germline V gene data show CDR1 as MNHEY and CDR2 as SVGEGT. The CDR3 is 14 amino acids. The chain's CDR3 is CASRRDSMNTEAFF.

The chain links TRBV27 to TRBJ2-7; TCRdb's D call of TRBD2 is untestable without DNA. The CDR3 consists of 15 residues. The V gene's germline CDR1 is MNHEY and CDR2 SMNVEV (reference sequence). This chain's CDR3 is CASSLAGLAGNEQYF.

The V and J genes are TRBV18 and TRBJ2-5. CDR3 size: 14 residues. CDR1 KGHSH and CDR2 LQKENI come from the germline V gene. The chain's CDR3 is CASSPDRRQETQYF. Supplemented by reference TRBV18 and TRBJ2-5, the full variable domain reads NAGVMQNPRHLVRRRGQEARLRCSPMKGHSHVYWYRQLPEEGLKFMVYLQKENIIDESGMPKERFSAEFPKEGPSILRIQQVVRGDSAAYFCASSPDRRQETQYFGPGTRLLVL.

The V gene is TRBV6-2 or TRBV6-3, the J gene TRBJ1-6. The CDR3 runs to 14 residues. CDR1 MNHEY and CDR2 SVGEGT come from the germline V gene. CDR3 sequence reads: CASSYYGLVGPLHF.